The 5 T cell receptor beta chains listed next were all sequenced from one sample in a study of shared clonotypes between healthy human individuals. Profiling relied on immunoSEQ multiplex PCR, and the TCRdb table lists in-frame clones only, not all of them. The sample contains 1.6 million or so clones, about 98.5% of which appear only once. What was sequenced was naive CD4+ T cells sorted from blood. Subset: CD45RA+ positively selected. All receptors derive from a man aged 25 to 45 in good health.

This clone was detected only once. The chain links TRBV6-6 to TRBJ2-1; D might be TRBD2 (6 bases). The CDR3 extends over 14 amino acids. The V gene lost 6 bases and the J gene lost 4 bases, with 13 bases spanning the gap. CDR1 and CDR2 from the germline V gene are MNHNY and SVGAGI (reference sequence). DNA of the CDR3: TGTGCCAGCAGGCCGTCAGGGAGGTACAATGAGCAGTTCTTC. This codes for CASRPSGRYNEQFF.

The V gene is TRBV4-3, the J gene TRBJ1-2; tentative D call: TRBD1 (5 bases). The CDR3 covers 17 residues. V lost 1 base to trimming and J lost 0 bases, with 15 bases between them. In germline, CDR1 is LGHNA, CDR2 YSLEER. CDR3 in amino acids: CASSQGSGPGANYGYTF. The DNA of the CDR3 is TGCGCCAGCAGCCAAGGTTCAGGGCCGGGGGCTAACTATGGCTACACCTTC.

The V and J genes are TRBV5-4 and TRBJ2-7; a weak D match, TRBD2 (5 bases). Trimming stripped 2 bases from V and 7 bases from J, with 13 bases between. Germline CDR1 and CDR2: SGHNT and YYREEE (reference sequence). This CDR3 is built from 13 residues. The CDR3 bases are TGTGCCAGCAGCTTTCCGGCGGGTCAAGAGCAGTACTTC. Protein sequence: CASSFPAGQEQYF.

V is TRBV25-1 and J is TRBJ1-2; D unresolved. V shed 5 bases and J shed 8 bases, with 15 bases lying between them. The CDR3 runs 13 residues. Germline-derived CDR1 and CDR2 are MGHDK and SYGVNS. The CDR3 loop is CASSISGLRGYTF. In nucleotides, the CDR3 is TGTGCCAGCAGTATCTCGGGGTTGCGCGGCTACACCTTC.

The CDR3 loop reads CASSDSPTGGHPGELFF. The CDR3 coding sequence is TGTGCCAGCAGTGACTCCCCAACAGGGGGCCACCCCGGGGAGCTGTTTTTT. This sequence joins TRBV6-4 and TRBJ2-2, with 9 bases that match TRBD1. Germline CDR1 is MRHNA and CDR2 is SNTAGT. V shed 0 bases and J 6 bases; nucleotides not matched to a gene: 8. The CDR3 contains 17 residues.